The 18 T cell receptor beta chains below were found in one sample sequenced in a study of shared clonotypes between healthy human individuals. TCRdb's copy holds only in-frame clones and misses some; the assay was immunoSEQ multiplex PCR. The sample holds under 850,000 clones, about 91% seen once. Only CD45RO-negative cells positively selected for CCR7 counted as naive CD8 cells, so terminally differentiated effector memory CD45RA+ cells were excluded. The sequencing input was naive CD8+ T cells sorted from blood. Receptor source: a man aged 25 to 45 in good health.

This clone was detected once. This chain links TRBV29-1 with TRBJ2-2; 12 bases line up with TRBD2. CDR1 and CDR2 from the germline V gene are SQVTM and ANQGSEA. J gave up 1 base and V 6 bases, and 6 bases lay outside the gene matches. The CDR3 contains 16 residues. The CDR3 DNA follows: TGCAGCGTCCCGAGACTAGCGGGAGTGAACACCGGGGAGCTGTTTTTT. Protein product: CSVPRLAGVNTGELFF.

The chain is built from TRBV5-4 and TRBJ1-1, with D unresolved. The germline gives CDR1 SGHNT, CDR2 YYREEE (reference sequence). V lost 5 bases and J 0 bases, leaving 11 bases between the germline ends. The CDR3 runs to 14 residues. The CDR3 bases are TGTGCCAGCAGAGACGCGGGCCTGAACACTGAAGCTTTCTTT. It yields the protein CASRDAGLNTEAFF.

The chain is built from TRBV9 and TRBJ2-7, with a tentative D call TRBD2 (5 bases). This CDR3 is built from 14 residues. V was trimmed by 5 bases and J by 3 bases, leaving 15 bases between them. CDR1 and CDR2 from the germline V gene are SGDLS and YYNGEE. The CDR3 reads CASSRGGSHYEQYF. DNA of the CDR3: TGTGCCAGCAGTCGTGGAGGCTCCCACTACGAGCAGTACTTC.

The CDR3 DNA reads as TGCGCCAGCAGCCCGGGGCTGGGACAGGGGAAATACGAGCAGTACTTC. Translated: CASSPGLGQGKYEQYF. V gene TRBV5-1 combines with J gene TRBJ2-7; 10 bases map to TRBD1. V trimming: 4 bases; J trimming: 4 bases; junction bases outside the gene matches: 11. The CDR3 spans 16 residues. Per the germline V gene, CDR1 is SGHRS and CDR2 is YFSETQ.

V gene TRBV9 combines with J gene TRBJ2-3; D not certain. Germline V CDR1 and CDR2: SGDLS, YYNGEE. This CDR3 comprises 18 residues. V was cut by 1 base and J by 4 bases, with 22 bases left in between. This chain's CDR3 is CASSVSIGALSISDTQYF. CDR3 nucleotide sequence: TGTGCCAGCAGCGTATCCATAGGAGCACTTAGTATCTCAGATACGCAGTATTTT.

This rearrangement joins TRBV27 to TRBJ2-5, with no clear D. The CDR3 contains 15 residues. The germline CDR1 and CDR2 sequences are MNHEY and SMNVEV (reference sequence). The V end was cut by 7 bases, the J end by 0 bases, with 15 bases between. The chain's CDR3 is CASTPRWADQETQYF. CDR3 nucleotides: TGTGCCAGCACTCCCCGGTGGGCAGACCAAGAGACCCAGTACTTC.

The V and J genes are TRBV19 and TRBJ1-2; TRBD1 might be the D (5 bases). The germline CDR1 and CDR2 sequences are LNHDA and SQIVND (reference sequence). The CDR3 has 16 residues. V lost 4 bases to trimming and J lost 4 bases, with 19 bases between them. Here the CDR3 reads CASSTRGVFGGYGYTF. CDR3 DNA: TGTGCCAGTAGTACGCGAGGGGTATTCGGGGGCTATGGCTACACCTTC.

With respect to this clone: The sample has other DNA sequences that encode this CDR3 too. The V gene is TRBV2, the J gene TRBJ1-4, with 7 bases matching TRBD1. Germline V gene data show CDR1 as SNHLY and CDR2 as FYNNEI. The CDR3 length is 15 residues. J gave up 5 bases and V 4 bases, and 7 bases lay outside the gene matches. The CDR3 DNA sequence: TGTGCCAGCAGTGGACTAGGGACAGTAAATGAAAAACTGTTTTTT. Encoded protein: CASSGLGTVNEKLFF.

The count of this clone is one. The genes are TRBV19 and TRBJ1-2; D is unclear. The germline gives CDR1 LNHDA, CDR2 SQIVND (reference sequence). Trimming stripped 10 bases from V and 0 bases from J, with 9 bases between. The CDR3 totals 12 residues. The CDR3 nucleotides are TGTGCCACCGGTCCACCTAACTATGGCTACACCTTC. This encodes CATGPPNYGYTF.

Here the CDR3 reads CASSLAGGPKYNEQFF. The CDR3 nucleotides are TGTGCCAGCAGTCTAGCGGGAGGGCCCAAGTACAATGAGCAGTTCTTC. The V gene is TRBV27, the J gene TRBJ2-1; 12 bases line up with TRBD2. V lost 5 bases and J lost 4; bases outside the gene matches: 6. The length of the CDR3 is 16 residues. Germline assignment: CDR1 MNHEY and CDR2 SMNVEV (reference sequence).

The chain recombines TRBV29-1 with TRBJ2-3; TRBD2 matches 13 bases. The CDR3 is made up of 15 amino acids. Germline trimming cut 7 bases from V and 3 bases from J; bases unmatched to any gene: 7. In germline, CDR1 is SQVTM, CDR2 ANQGSEA. CDR3 DNA sequence: TGCAGCGCTGGACTAGCGGGAGTTAGTACAGATACGCAGTATTTT. Its protein product is CSAGLAGVSTDTQYF.

J is TRBJ1-1 and V is TRBV27; D call uncertain. This CDR3 has 13 amino acids. V shed 6 bases and J shed 1 base, with 9 bases lying between them. In germline, CDR1 is MNHEY, CDR2 SMNVEV (reference sequence). CDR3 in DNA: TGTGCCAGCAGGGCGGCACGGAACACTGAAGCTTTCTTT. Translating it yields CASRAARNTEAFF.

V is TRBV6-5 and J is TRBJ1-1, with D possibly TRBD1 on 5 matching bases. V lost 10 bases and J lost 6, with 12 bases in between. The CDR3 has 11 amino acids. Germline assignment: CDR1 MNHEY and CDR2 SVGAGI. CDR3 sequence reads: CATRVSAEAFF. CDR3 nucleotide sequence: TGTGCCACCAGGGTGTCAGCTGAAGCTTTCTTT.

The V gene is TRBV28, the J gene TRBJ2-2; TRBD1 is a possible D gene (5 bases). V was pared by 4 bases and J by 3 bases, with 9 bases between. The CDR3 contains 14 residues. Per the germline V gene, CDR1 is MDHEN and CDR2 is SYDVKM. The DNA for the CDR3 is TGTGCCAGCAGTTCCAGGGCGGACACCGGGGAGCTGTTTTTT. The encoded protein is CASSSRADTGELFF.

This sequence joins TRBV11-2 and TRBJ2-5; 7 bases agree with TRBD2. V shed 3 bases and J 0 bases; nucleotides not matched to a gene: 4. Germline loops: CDR1 SGHAT, CDR2 FQNNGV. The CDR3 contains 15 residues. The CDR3 is CASSFGLGDQETQYF. The CDR3 nucleotides are TGTGCCAGCAGCTTCGGACTAGGGGACCAAGAGACCCAGTACTTC.

In the case of this clone: Mismatch with germline at one junction end may stem from a read error. The chain has TRBV14 and TRBJ2-1, with 9 bases identical to TRBD2. Germline V gives CDR1 SGHDN, CDR2 FVKESK. The CDR3 covers 15 residues. CDR3: CASSQDAGGFNEQLF. The CDR3 region has the DNA TGTGCCAGCAGCCAGGATGCGGGAGGGTTCAATGAGCAGCTCTTC. Full variable domain (rest looked up from reference TRBV14 and TRBJ2-1): EAGVTQFPSHSVIEKGQTVTLRCDPISGHDNLYWYRRVMGKEIKFLLHFVKESKQDESGMPNNRFLAERTGGTYSTLKVQPAELEDSGVYFCASSQDAGGFNEQLFGPGTRLTVL.

This chain links TRBV29-1 with TRBJ2-7; TRBD2 might be the D (5 bases). The CDR3 is 15 amino acids. The V end lost 2 bases, the J end lost 2 bases, and 16 bases lay between the germline ends. Germline values: CDR1 SQVTM, CDR2 ANQGSEA. The DNA for the CDR3 is TGCAGCGTTGAACTTCGGGAAGTGGAGGCCTACGAGCAGTACTTC. Its protein is CSVELREVEAYEQYF.

With regard to this clone: The same CDR3 also results from other DNA sequences found in this sample. The chain joins TRBV6-5 to TRBJ2-7; unclear D gene. Per the germline V gene, CDR1 is MNHEY and CDR2 is SVGAGI. V dropped 6 bases and J dropped 0 bases, with 6 bases sitting between them. CDR3 length: 12 residues. As DNA, the CDR3 is TGTGCCAGCAGCCTAGACTCCTACGAGCAGTACTTC. Its protein is CASSLDSYEQYF.